This T cell receptor (beta chain) was identified in a study of cytomegalovirus exposure and HLA in healthy donors. PCR employed 60 Vbeta and 13 Jbeta primers. Produced via immunoSEQ multiplex PCR; TCRdb's table is partial and in-frame only. In the table there are about 190,000 clones, 80% of which are singletons. The study's findings and limits: According to a later analysis, most TCR beta chains associated with CMV appeared HLA-restricted. Cytomegalovirus-associated TCR beta chains were listed, numbering approximately 150.

On this clone: Its specificity is unknown.

Between the trimmed V and J ends, which lost 6 bases and 2 bases, there was a span of 10 bases. This CDR3 contains 13 residues. CDR1 is MNHEY and CDR2 is SVGAGI in the germline V gene. The receptor was derived from a boy under 18 in good health and CMV-seronegative. The genes are TRBV6-5 and TRBJ1-2, with D perhaps matching TRBD1 (6 bases). Specimen: PBMCs. The CDR3: CASRYTGNYGYTF. The CDR3 DNA reads as TGTGCCAGCAGATATACAGGGAACTATGGCTACACCTTC.